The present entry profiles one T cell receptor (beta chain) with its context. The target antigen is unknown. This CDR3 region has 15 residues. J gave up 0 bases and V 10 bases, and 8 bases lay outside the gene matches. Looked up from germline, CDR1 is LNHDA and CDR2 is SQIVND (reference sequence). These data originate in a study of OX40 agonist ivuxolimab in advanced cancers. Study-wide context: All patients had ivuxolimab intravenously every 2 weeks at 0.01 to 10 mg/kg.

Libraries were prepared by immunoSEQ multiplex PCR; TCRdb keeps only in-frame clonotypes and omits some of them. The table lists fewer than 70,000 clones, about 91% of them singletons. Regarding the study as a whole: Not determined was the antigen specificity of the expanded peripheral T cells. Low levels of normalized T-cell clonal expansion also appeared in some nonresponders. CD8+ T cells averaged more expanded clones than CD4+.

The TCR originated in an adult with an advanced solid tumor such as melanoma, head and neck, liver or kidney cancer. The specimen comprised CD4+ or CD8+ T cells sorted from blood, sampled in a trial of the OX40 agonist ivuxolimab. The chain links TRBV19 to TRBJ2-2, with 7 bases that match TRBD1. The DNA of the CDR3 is TGTGCCACCCGTCCCGGGACAGCGAACACCGGGGAGCTGTTTTTT. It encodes CATRPGTANTGELFF. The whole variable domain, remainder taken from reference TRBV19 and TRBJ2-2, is DGGITQSPKYLFRKEGQNVTLSCEQNLNHDAMYWYRQDPGQGLRLIYYSQIVNDFQKGDIAEGYSVSREKKESFPLTVTSAQKNPTAFYLCATRPGTANTGELFFGEGSRLTVL.